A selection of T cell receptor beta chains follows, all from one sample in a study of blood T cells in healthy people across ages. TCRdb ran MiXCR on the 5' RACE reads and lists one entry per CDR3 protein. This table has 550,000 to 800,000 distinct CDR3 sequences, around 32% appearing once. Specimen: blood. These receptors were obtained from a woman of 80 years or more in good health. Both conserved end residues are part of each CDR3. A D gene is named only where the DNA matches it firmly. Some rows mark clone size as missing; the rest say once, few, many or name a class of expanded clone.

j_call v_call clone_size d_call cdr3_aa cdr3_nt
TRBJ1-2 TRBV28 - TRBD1 CAIMLLLTGGNYGYTF TGTGCCATTATGCTCCTCCTGACAGGGGGAAACTATGGCTACACCTTC
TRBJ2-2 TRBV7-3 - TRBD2 CASSYATSGGVTGELFF TGTGCCAGCAGCTATGCGACTAGCGGGGGGGTGACCGGGGAGCTGTTTTTT
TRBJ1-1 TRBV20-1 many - CSALTVNTEAFF TGCAGTGCCCTGACAGTGAACACTGAAGCTTTCTTT
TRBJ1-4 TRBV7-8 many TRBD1 CASSWTGQNEKLFF TGTGCCAGCAGCTGGACAGGACAGAATGAAAAACTGTTTTTT
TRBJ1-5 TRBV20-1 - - CSAGRDLALGNQPQHF TGCAGTGCTGGCAGGGATTTAGCGTTGGGCAATCAGCCCCAGCATTTT
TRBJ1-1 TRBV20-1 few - CSARDYRQGINTEAFF TGCAGTGCTAGGGACTATCGCCAGGGAATAAACACTGAAGCTTTCTTT
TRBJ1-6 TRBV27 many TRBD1 CASSLFRDRANSPLHF TGTGCCAGCAGTTTATTCCGGGACAGGGCGAATTCACCCCTCCACTTT
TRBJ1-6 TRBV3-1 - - CASSQGTASYNSPLHF TGTGCCAGCAGCCAAGGGACAGCCTCCTATAATTCACCCCTCCACTTT
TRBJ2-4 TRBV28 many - CASSLPGDIDIQYF TGTGCCAGCAGTTTACCGGGGGATATAGACATTCAGTACTTC
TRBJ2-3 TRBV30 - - CAWIIGGIPSDTQYF TGTGCCTGGATTATCGGCGGGATTCCCTCAGATACGCAGTATTTT
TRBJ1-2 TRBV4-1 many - CASSQYAVNYGYTF TGCGCCAGCAGCCAATATGCGGTTAACTATGGCTACACCTTC
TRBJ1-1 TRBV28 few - CASTFSRGVNTEAFF TGTGCCAGCACCTTCTCTAGGGGTGTGAACACTGAAGCTTTCTTT
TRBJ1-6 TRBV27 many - CASSSVEQFGYNSPLHF TGTGCCAGCAGTTCCGTCGAACAGTTCGGATATAATTCACCCCTCCACTTT
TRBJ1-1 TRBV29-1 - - CSVEDGRVAAEAFF TGCAGCGTTGAAGATGGCAGGGTGGCTGCTGAAGCTTTCTTT
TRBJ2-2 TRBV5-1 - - CASSLAGRSNTGELFF TGCGCCAGCAGCTTGGCGGGCAGGAGTAACACCGGGGAGCTGTTTTTT
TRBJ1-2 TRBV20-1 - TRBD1 CSATPGTDNYGYTF TGCAGTGCTACTCCCGGGACAGACAACTATGGCTACACCTTC
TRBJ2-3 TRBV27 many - CASSPGVARGASDTQYF TGTGCCAGCAGCCCTGGGGTAGCGCGGGGTGCGTCAGATACGCAGTATTTT
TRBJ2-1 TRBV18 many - CASSPSTGGQFF TGTGCCAGCTCACCTTCGACGGGTGGGCAGTTCTTC
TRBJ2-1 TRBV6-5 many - CASSYFMDSDNEQFF TGTGCCAGCAGTTATTTTATGGACAGTGACAATGAGCAGTTCTTC
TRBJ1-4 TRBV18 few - CASDGGNNEKLFF TGTGCCAGCGATGGCGGGAATAATGAAAAACTGTTTTTT
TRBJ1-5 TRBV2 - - CASSPPRGLGNQPQHF TGTGCCAGCAGTCCTCCCCGGGGTCTCGGCAATCAGCCCCAGCATTTT
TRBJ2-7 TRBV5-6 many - CASSLDRFEQYF TGTGCCAGCAGCTTGGACAGGTTCGAGCAGTACTTC